What follows are 26 T cell receptor beta chains derived from one specimen sequenced in a study of T cell responses to AZD1222 COVID-19 vaccine. Clones were read by immunoSEQ multiplex PCR, and TCRdb kept only the in-frame ones, dropping some. The table shows 170,000 or so clones, with about nine tenths occurring only once. The specimen comprised peripheral blood, sampled on day 0 of AZD1222 vaccination. The receptors derive from an adult in good health.

This chain uses TRBV18 with TRBJ1-1; possibly TRBD1 for D (5 bases). The CDR3 consists of 15 residues. Germline assignment: CDR1 KGHSH and CDR2 LQKENI. Trimming stripped 2 bases from V and 4 bases from J, with 14 bases between. CDR3 sequence (DNA): TGTGCCAGCTCACCATCCGGGACTCCCCCCACTGAAGCTTTCTTT. Its translation: CASSPSGTPPTEAFF.

The chain combines TRBV14 with TRBJ1-2, with D maybe TRBD1 (6 bases). V lost 4 bases and J lost 4, with 19 bases in between. CDR3 length: 16 residues. Germline V CDR1 and CDR2: SGHDN, FVKESK. Here the CDR3 reads CASSLVDSRNPYGYTF. CDR3 in DNA: TGTGCCAGCAGCCTGGTGGACAGTAGGAATCCCTATGGCTACACCTTC.

This clone was detected only once. The V and J genes are TRBV20-1 and TRBJ2-4; 9 positions agree with TRBD1. The CDR3 consists of 14 residues. Germline V gene sequence: CDR1 DFQATT, CDR2 SNEGSKA (reference sequence). Trimming cost V 3 bases and J 6 bases; bases outside gene matches: 6. CDR3 in DNA: TGCAGTGCTAGTCTTCGGGGACAGGGAAACATTCAGTACTTC. It codes for CSASLRGQGNIQYF.

This clone was seen only once. The V gene is TRBV6-2 or TRBV6-3, the J gene TRBJ1-1; D remains ambiguous. The CDR3 length is 12 residues. The germline gives CDR1 MNHEY, CDR2 SVGEGT. V lost 0 bases to trimming and J lost 2 bases, with 1 base between them. The CDR3 sequence: CASSYSNTEAFF. CDR3 nucleotide sequence: TGTGCCAGCAGTTACTCCAACACTGAAGCTTTCTTT.

This rearrangement joins TRBV6-1 to TRBJ1-5; 7 bases are shared with TRBD1. The ends lost 3 bases at V and 4 bases at J; junction bases unmatched: 9. Germline V lookup: CDR1 MNHNS, CDR2 SASEGT. The CDR3 runs to 16 residues. CDR3 nucleotides: TGTGCCAGCAGTGAGGCCACAGGGGCGAGGAATCAGCCCCAGCATTTT. It encodes CASSEATGARNQPQHF.

The CDR3 is CASSYLDSINQPQHF. The CDR3 DNA is TGTGCCAGCAGTTATCTTGACAGTATCAATCAGCCCCAGCATTTT. The chain links TRBV6-5 to TRBJ1-5; possible D gene TRBD1, 5 bases. This CDR3 has 15 amino acids. Germline-derived CDR1 and CDR2 are MNHEY and SVGAGI. V lost 3 bases and J 3 bases, leaving 12 bases between the germline ends.

The chain is built from TRBV5-8 and TRBJ1-6; D not certain. CDR1 SGHTS and CDR2 YDEGEE come from the germline V gene. The CDR3 spans 14 residues. Trimming left V 0 bases short and J 8 bases short, with 9 bases between. The CDR3 nucleotides read TGTGCCAGCAGCTTGGGGTCTTGGGATTCACCCCTCCACTTT. Protein: CASSLGSWDSPLHF.

The chain combines TRBV6-1 with TRBJ2-5, with D possibly matching TRBD1 (6 bases). V was clipped by 3 bases and J by 2 bases, with 13 bases between them. The CDR3 has 15 residues. CDR1 is MNHNS and CDR2 is SASEGT in the germline V gene. In DNA form, the CDR3 reads TGTGCCAGCAGTGAGGGGGCGAGGGCGCAAGAGACCCAGTACTTC. Translated, it gives CASSEGARAQETQYF.

The chain carries TRBV5-6 and TRBJ1-1, with D hard to call. V was trimmed by 0 bases and J by 4 bases, leaving 10 bases between them. The germline gives CDR1 SGHDT, CDR2 YYEEEE. This CDR3 contains 14 residues. In nucleotides, the CDR3 is TGTGCCAGCAGCTTGGTGGTGAAGGGCACTGAAGCTTTCTTT. Its translation is CASSLVVKGTEAFF. The full variable domain, in which reference TRBV5-6 and TRBJ1-1 provide the parts outside the CDR3, is DAGVTQSPTHLIKTRGQQVTLRCSPKSGHDTVSWYQQALGQGPQFIFQYYEEEERQRGNFPDRFSGHQFPNYSSELNVNALLLGDSALYLCASSLVVKGTEAFFGQGTRLTVV.

The chain recombines TRBV19 with TRBJ2-1; no definite D call. The germline V gene has CDR1 LNHDA and CDR2 SQIVND (reference sequence). The CDR3 runs to 15 residues. V lost 7 bases to trimming and J lost 2 bases, with 15 bases between them. CDR3: CASTKTASAYNEQFF. The CDR3 coding sequence is TGTGCCAGTACCAAGACGGCGTCCGCCTACAATGAGCAGTTCTTC. Combining the CDR3 with reference TRBV19 and TRBJ2-1 gives the whole variable domain DGGITQSPKYLFRKEGQNVTLSCEQNLNHDAMYWYRQDPGQGLRLIYYSQIVNDFQKGDIAEGYSVSREKKESFPLTVTSAQKNPTAFYLCASTKTASAYNEQFFGPGTRLTVL.

A word on this clone: The sample carries other DNA sequences with the same CDR3. The rearrangement joins TRBV12-3 or TRBV12-4 to TRBJ1-1; D gene unclear. V was shortened by 1 base and J by 1 base, with 4 bases between the two germline ends. The CDR3 sequence is 13 residues long. The CDR3 spells CASSLGQNTEAFF. In nucleotides, the CDR3 is TGTGCCAGCAGTTTAGGACAGAACACTGAAGCTTTCTTT.

The chain uses TRBV4-3 and TRBJ2-5; D is uncertain. Germline CDR1 reads LGHNA; CDR2 reads YSLEER. V was cut by 0 bases and J by 2 bases, with 4 bases left in between. The CDR3 covers 13 residues. This CDR3 is CASSQELQETQYF. The CDR3 bases are TGCGCCAGCAGCCAAGAGTTACAAGAGACCCAGTACTTC.

This rearrangement joins TRBV5-1 to TRBJ2-1; TRBD2 matches at 12 bases. The V segment lost 4 bases and the J segment 0 bases; nucleotides outside the gene matches: 8. The CDR3 is 18 residues long. CDR1 and CDR2 (germline): SGHRS, YFSETQ. CDR3 bases: TGCGCCAGCAGCCGCGGACTAGCGGGGAGCAGCTCCTACAATGAGCAGTTCTTC. Protein: CASSRGLAGSSSYNEQFF.

The chain joins TRBV9 to TRBJ2-2; D call uncertain. Germline CDR1 is SGDLS and CDR2 is YYNGEE. V dropped 0 bases and J dropped 4 bases, with 19 bases sitting between them. This CDR3 is built from 18 residues. The CDR3 reads CASSVVPALARGTGELFF. The CDR3 DNA follows: TGTGCCAGCAGCGTAGTCCCAGCCTTGGCCCGAGGCACCGGGGAGCTGTTTTTT.

As to this clone: Since no conserved phenylalanine or tryptophan closes the CDR3, a read error is the likely cause. The DNA is left out, because the CDR3 cannot be placed on it with certainty; the CDR3 is given as TCRdb lists it. The chain employs TRBV2 and TRBJ1-2; the table's TRBD1 call for D was not verified on the DNA. Per the germline V gene, CDR1 is SNHLY and CDR2 is FYNNEI. Counting both end residues, the CDR3 totals 9 amino acids. The CDR3 protein is CASSEVARG.

The genes are TRBV6-6 and TRBJ2-7; 8 bases fit TRBD2. The germline gives CDR1 MNHNY, CDR2 SVGAGI (reference sequence). CDR3 length: 12 amino acids. The ends lost 6 bases at V and 4 bases at J; junction bases unmatched: 2. CDR3 DNA sequence: TGTGCCAGCAGCGGGGGGGCGTACGAGCAGTACTTC. This gives the protein CASSGGAYEQYF.

This sequence joins TRBV14 and TRBJ1-6, with 7 bases fitting TRBD1. The CDR3 spans 14 residues. Trimming at V came to 4 bases and at J to 7 bases, leaving 4 bases not matched to a gene. Germline V gene sequence: CDR1 SGHDN, CDR2 FVKESK. The CDR3 sequence: CASSPRDRNSPLHF. In nucleotides, the CDR3 is TGTGCCAGCAGCCCGAGGGACAGAAATTCACCCCTCCACTTT.

V is TRBV9 and J is TRBJ1-6; 9 positions agree with TRBD1. Germline CDR1 SGDLS, CDR2 YYNGEE. The junction had 15 bases not matched to a gene; V was cut back by 3 bases and J by 8 bases. This CDR3 comprises 18 residues. CDR3 protein: CASSGSGTGRRRDSPLHF. In nucleotides, the CDR3 is TGTGCCAGCAGCGGCTCCGGGACAGGGCGCCGTAGGGATTCACCCCTCCACTTT.

The V call is TRBV7-2, the J call TRBJ2-1; D call uncertain. The CDR3 is made up of 14 amino acids. V dropped 5 bases and J dropped 4 bases, with 12 bases sitting between them. In germline, CDR1 is SGHTA, CDR2 FQGNSA. The CDR3 region is CASSVADGYNEQFF. In nucleotides, the CDR3 is TGTGCCAGCAGCGTCGCGGACGGGTACAATGAGCAGTTCTTC. The complete variable domain, with remaining parts taken from reference TRBV7-2 and TRBJ2-1, reads GAGVSQSPSNKVTEKGKDVELRCDPISGHTALYWYRQSLGQGLEFLIYFQGNSAPDKSGLPSDRFSAERTGGSVSTLTIQRTQQEDSAVYLCASSVADGYNEQFFGPGTRLTVL.

V is TRBV11-1 and J is TRBJ2-1; 9 bases map to TRBD2. Trimming cost V 0 bases and J 6 bases; bases outside gene matches: 3. The germline V gene encodes CDR1 SGHAT and CDR2 FQDESV (reference sequence). CDR3 length equals 15 residues. The CDR3 bases are TGTGCCAGCAGCTTAGCAGCGGGGGGACTCAATGAGCAGTTCTTC. This codes for CASSLAAGGLNEQFF.

DNA for the CDR3: TGTGCCAGCAGTTACTTGGGTGCCGGGGAGCTGTTTTTT. Translation gives CASSYLGAGELFF. J is TRBJ2-2 and V is TRBV6-5; D is unresolved. The CDR3 runs 13 residues. Trimming took off 1 base at V and 6 bases at J, with 6 bases between the two ends. Germline V gives CDR1 MNHEY, CDR2 SVGAGI.

V gene TRBV5-1 combines with J gene TRBJ2-7; D possibly corresponds to TRBD1 (6 bases). The length of the CDR3 is 18 residues. Trimming cost V 1 base and J 6 bases, with 26 bases left between them. CDR1 and CDR2 (germline): SGHRS, YFSETQ. The DNA of the CDR3 is TGCGCCAGCAGCTTGCGATCCAGGGGTAGGGAAGGGGTCGGCGAGCAGTACTTC. It translates to CASSLRSRGREGVGEQYF. Supplemented by reference TRBV5-1 and TRBJ2-7, the full variable domain reads KAGVTQTPRYLIKTRGQQVTLSCSPISGHRSVSWYQQTPGQGLQFLFEYFSETQRNKGNFPGRFSGRQFSNSRSEMNVSTLELGDSALYLCASSLRSRGREGVGEQYFGPGTRLTVT.

This chain uses TRBV7-6 with TRBJ2-5; D ambiguous. Trimming removed 5 bases at V and 0 bases at J, with 4 bases between. From germline, CDR1 is SGHVS and CDR2 FNYEAQ. CDR3 length: 12 residues. CDR3 sequence (DNA): TGTGCCAGCAGCCGGTACCAAGAGACCCAGTACTTC. It codes for CASSRYQETQYF.

This chain uses TRBV5-6 with TRBJ1-2; perhaps TRBD1 as D (6 bases). Trimming shortened V by 3 bases and J by 8 bases, and 14 bases separated the two germline ends. Looked up from germline, CDR1 is SGHDT and CDR2 is YYEEEE. CDR3 length equals 13 residues. CDR3 coding DNA: TGTGCCAGCAGCTCTCAGGGGCCCGGGGGCTACACCTTC. Its translation is CASSSQGPGGYTF.

The genes are TRBV7-8 and TRBJ2-7; the D call may be TRBD1 or TRBD2 (5 bases each). Trimming removed 0 bases at V and 2 bases at J, with 14 bases between. Germline V CDR1 and CDR2: SGHVS, FQNEAQ. The CDR3 length is 16 residues. The CDR3 DNA sequence: TGTGCCAGCAGCTTAGCGCGAGGGGACGGGCCCTACGAGCAGTACTTC. As protein: CASSLARGDGPYEQYF.

The chain is built from TRBV5-4 and TRBJ1-1; D remains ambiguous. Per the germline V gene, CDR1 is SGHNT and CDR2 is YYREEE (reference sequence). V lost 1 base, J lost 5 bases, and 12 bases lay in between. The CDR3 is 14 residues long. As DNA, the CDR3 is TGTGCCAGCAGCTTGTTGGGGAGCTGGACTGAAGCTTTCTTT. Translating it yields CASSLLGSWTEAFF.